These 6 T cell receptor beta chains came from one sample sequenced in a study of blood T cell repertoires in COVID-19. Profiling relied on immunoSEQ multiplex PCR, and the TCRdb table lists in-frame clones only, not all of them. This table has roughly 160,000 clones, less than 90% appearing once. The sequencing input was peripheral blood. The receptors derive from a man aged 55 to 69 with acute or convalescent COVID-19.

Of note for this clone: An end of the junction differs from the germline gene, which may be a read error. The rearrangement links TRBV13 to TRBJ1-2; maybe TRBD1 (6 bases). CDR1 is PRHDT, CDR2 FYEKMQ, per germline (reference sequence). This CDR3 has 12 residues. The CDR3 loop is CASSLGLGQPLF. In nucleotides, the CDR3 is TGTGCCAGCAGCTTAGGCCTTGGACAGCCTCTCTTC. The full variable domain, with the rest looked up from reference TRBV13 and TRBJ1-2, is AAGVIQSPRHLIKEKRETATLKCYPIPRHDTVYWYQQGPGQDPQFLISFYEKMQSDKGSIPDRFSAQQFSDYHSELNMSSLELGDSALYFCASSLGLGQPLFGSGTRLTVV.

The gene calls are TRBV30 and TRBJ1-1; D ambiguous. The V gene's germline CDR1 is GTSNPN and CDR2 SVGIG (reference sequence). The germline V and J ends were trimmed by 2 bases and 4 bases, with 14 bases remaining between them. This CDR3 contains 14 residues. In DNA form, the CDR3 reads TGTGCCTGGAGTAGGAGGGATGGGTTCACTGAAGCTTTCTTT. Encoded protein: CAWSRRDGFTEAFF.

CDR3 sequence (DNA): TGCGCCAGCAGCCAAGCGGGACAGGGGGTCGGGGAGCTGTTTTTT. Residues: CASSQAGQGVGELFF. The J gene is TRBJ2-2, the V gene TRBV4-1; 11 positions agree with TRBD1. Trimming removed 1 base from V and 7 bases from J; junction bases left unmatched: 2. The CDR3 contains 15 residues. Germline-derived CDR1 and CDR2 are MGHRA and YSYEKL.

CDR3 DNA: TGTGCCAGCAGTTTCTACGGACAGGGTGGTCAGCCCCAGCATTTT. Its protein is CASSFYGQGGQPQHF. V gene TRBV28 combines with J gene TRBJ1-5; TRBD1 matches 8 bases. The CDR3 is made up of 15 amino acids. The germline gives CDR1 MDHEN, CDR2 SYDVKM. J gave up 6 bases and V 3 bases, and 7 bases lay outside the gene matches.

The chain uses TRBV9 and TRBJ2-2, with 8 bases that match TRBD1. The germline CDR1 and CDR2 sequences are SGDLS and YYNGEE. Losses at the gene ends were 0 bases for V and 4 bases for J; bases not matched to a gene: 2. This CDR3 region has 15 residues. The CDR3, as DNA: TGTGCCAGCAGCGTAGGGGACAGGTTCACCGGGGAGCTGTTTTTT. It specifies CASSVGDRFTGELFF.

This chain links TRBV19 with TRBJ1-2; D is uncertain. CDR1 LNHDA and CDR2 SQIVND come from the germline V gene (reference sequence). The CDR3 spans 13 residues. V was shortened by 1 base and J by 5 bases, with 8 bases between the two germline ends. CDR3: CASSIVRAYGYTF. The CDR3 DNA reads as TGTGCCAGTAGTATAGTGCGAGCGTATGGCTACACCTTC.